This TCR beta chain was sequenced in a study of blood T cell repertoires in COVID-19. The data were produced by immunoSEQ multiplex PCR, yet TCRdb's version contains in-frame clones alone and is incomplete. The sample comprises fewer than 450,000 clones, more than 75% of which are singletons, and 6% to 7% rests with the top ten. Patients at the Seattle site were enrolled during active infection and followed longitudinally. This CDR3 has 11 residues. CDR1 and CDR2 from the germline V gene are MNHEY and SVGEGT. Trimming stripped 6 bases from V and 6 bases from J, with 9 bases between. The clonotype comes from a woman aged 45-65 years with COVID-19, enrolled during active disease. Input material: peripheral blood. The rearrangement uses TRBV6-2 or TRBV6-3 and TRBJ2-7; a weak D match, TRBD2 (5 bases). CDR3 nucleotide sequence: TGTGCCAGCAGCCCCCGGGGCGAGCAGTACTTC. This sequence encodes CASSPRGEQYF.